This is a list of T cell receptor beta chains from one sample in a study. TCRdb redid the calling of the 5' RACE reads with MiXCR, one entry per CDR3 protein. Of roughly 11,000 distinct CDR3 sequences listed, more than 45% are singletons. Sequencing was done on a sample of tumor-infiltrating naive CD4+ T cells sorted from the breast tumor. Source of these receptors: a female donor with breast cancer. Each CDR3 is given with its conserved first and last residue. A D gene is named only where the DNA matches it firmly. Part of the rows lack a size; the others show once, few, many or a class for expanded clones.

d_gene	v_gene	j_gene	abundance	CDR3aa	CDR3nt
TRBD2	TRBV20-1	TRBJ2-3	few	CSASARAGGIDTQYF	TGCAGTGCTAGTGCCCGAGCGGGAGGGATAGATACGCAGTATTTT
TRBD1	TRBV7-9	TRBJ2-3	-	CASSPWSGQGADTQYF	TGTGCCAGCAGCCCTTGGTCGGGACAGGGTGCAGATACGCAGTATTTT
-	TRBV18	TRBJ1-2	-	CASSREDLGPHGCTF	TGTGCCAGCTCACGGGAGGACCTAGGCCCTCATGGCTGCACCTTC
-	TRBV15	TRBJ2-5	-	CATSTRQAQETQYF	TGTGCCACCAGCACACGACAGGCCCAAGAGACCCAGTACTTC
TRBD2	TRBV29-1	TRBJ2-3	-	CSVVSGRVVDTQYF	TGCAGCGTTGTTAGCGGGAGGGTTGTTGATACGCAGTATTTT
TRBD1	TRBV12-3/TRBV12-4	TRBJ1-1	few	CASSYRGQIAFF	TGTGCCAGCAGCTACAGGGGGCAGATAGCTTTCTTT
TRBD1	TRBV15	TRBJ2-2	-	CATSRGHGTAFTGELFF	TGTGCCACCAGCAGAGGCCACGGGACAGCGTTCACCGGGGAGCTGTTTTTT
-	TRBV20-1	TRBJ2-1	few	CSAVEDRLNEQFF	TGCAGTGCTGTCGAAGACAGATTAAATGAGCAGTTCTTC
-	TRBV9	TRBJ2-3	-	CASKRDPSTDTQYF	TGTGCCAGCAAGCGAGACCCTAGCACAGATACGCAGTATTTT
-	TRBV7-9	TRBJ1-1	-	CASSLPEAFF	TGTGCCAGCAGCTTACCCGAGGCTTTCTTT
TRBD2	TRBV4-2	TRBJ2-5	-	CASSQGETSGEETQYF	TGTGCCAGCAGCCAAGGGGAGACTAGCGGGGAAGAGACCCAGTACTTC
-	TRBV5-1	TRBJ1-2	medium-sized	CASSPQPTNYGYTF	TGCGCCAGCAGCCCCCAGCCTACTAACTATGGCTACACCTTC
TRBD2	TRBV12-3/TRBV12-4	TRBJ2-1	once	CASSLTSGRQFF	TGTGCCAGCAGCTTGACTAGCGGGAGGCAGTTCTTC
-	TRBV20-1	TRBJ1-5	-	CSARGLTYSNQPQHF	TGCAGTGCTAGAGGCTTAACCTATAGCAATCAGCCCCAGCATTTT
-	TRBV7-2	TRBJ1-2	few	CASSSNSGYTF	TGTGCCAGCAGTTCCAATAGTGGCTACACCTTC
-	TRBV20-1	TRBJ2-1	medium-sized	CSAEAVPTYNEQFF	TGCAGTGCTGAAGCCGTCCCGACCTACAATGAGCAGTTCTTC
TRBD2	TRBV7-8	TRBJ2-3	few	CASSSQTSGMPDTQYF	TGTGCCAGCAGCTCCCAGACTAGCGGGATGCCAGATACGCAGTATTTT
TRBD2	TRBV12-3/TRBV12-4	TRBJ2-1	-	CASSPQGQREGNEQFF	TGTGCCAGCAGTCCCCAAGGGCAGCGGGAGGGCAATGAGCAGTTCTTC
-	TRBV7-9	TRBJ2-1	-	CASSLLRSSYNEQFF	TGTGCCAGCAGCTTATTGCGGAGCTCCTACAATGAGCAGTTCTTC
-	TRBV7-2	TRBJ2-7	few	CASSLVGYEQYF	TGTGCCAGCAGCTTAGTCGGCTACGAGCAGTACTTC
TRBD1	TRBV12-3/TRBV12-4	TRBJ1-2	few	CASRSGTAGGYTF	TGTGCCAGCAGATCCGGGACAGCTGGTGGCTACACCTTC
-	TRBV10-3	TRBJ2-3	-	CATRIEGVPDTQYF	TGTGCCACTCGCATAGAGGGGGTCCCAGATACGCAGTATTTT
TRBD1	TRBV29-1	TRBJ1-1	-	CSVIRTGRNTEAFF	TGCAGCGTAATCCGGACAGGGCGGAACACTGAAGCTTTCTTT
TRBD1	TRBV6-1	TRBJ2-1	-	CASRGDRRMNNEQFF	TGTGCCAGCAGGGGGGACAGACGGATGAATAATGAGCAGTTCTTC
TRBD2	TRBV4-1	TRBJ2-5	-	CASSQGTSGGQETQYF	TGCGCCAGCAGCCAAGGGACTAGCGGGGGACAAGAGACCCAGTACTTC
-	TRBV6-6	TRBJ1-3	-	CASSPWTGSGNTIYF	TGTGCCAGCAGTCCCTGGACGGGTTCTGGAAACACCATATATTTT
-	TRBV20-1	TRBJ2-3	-	CSADGGSNTDTQYF	TGCAGCGCTGATGGAGGGAGCAACACAGATACGCAGTATTTT
-	TRBV29-1	TRBJ2-1	few	CSARDGGAHNEQFF	TGCAGCGCGAGGGACGGAGGAGCGCACAATGAGCAGTTCTTC
-	TRBV2	TRBJ1-1	-	CASSEQGFDTEAFF	TGTGCCAGCAGTGAGCAGGGGTTCGACACTGAAGCTTTCTTT
-	TRBV18	TRBJ1-2	-	CASPPRETYGYTF	TGTGCCAGCCCACCACGCGAGACCTATGGCTACACCTTC
TRBD1	TRBV5-1	TRBJ2-7	few	CASSPRTGESSYEQYF	TGCGCCAGCAGCCCCCGGACAGGGGAAAGCTCCTACGAGCAGTACTTC
-	TRBV12-3/TRBV12-4	TRBJ1-1	few	CASSESAEAFF	TGTGCCAGCAGTGAGAGCGCTGAAGCTTTCTTT
-	TRBV4-2	TRBJ2-7	-	CASSPQRGPNMDYEQYF	TGTGCCAGCAGCCCCCAGCGCGGACCCAATATGGACTACGAGCAGTACTTC
TRBD1	TRBV29-1	TRBJ1-2	-	CSVVGTDYGYTF	TGCAGCGTTGTCGGGACAGACTATGGCTACACCTTC
-	TRBV20-1	TRBJ2-5	few	CSARAETQYF	TGCAGTGCTAGAGCGGAGACCCAGTACTTC
-	TRBV2	TRBJ1-6	-	CASSVGSSYNSPLHF	TGTGCCAGCAGTGTGGGGAGCTCCTATAATTCACCCCTCCACTTT
-	TRBV19	TRBJ1-5	-	CASRQLAWVEQPQHF	TGTGCCAGTAGACAATTGGCGTGGGTGGAGCAGCCCCAGCATTTT
-	TRBV6-6	TRBJ1-2	few	CASSTYSQLYGYTF	TGTGCCAGCAGTACCTACAGCCAGCTCTATGGCTACACCTTC
-	TRBV4-3	TRBJ2-4	-	CASGQEARGAVNIQYF	TGCGCCAGCGGCCAAGAGGCTCGGGGGGCGGTAAACATTCAGTACTTC
TRBD2	TRBV4-2	TRBJ2-7	once	CASSQDLSGRITYEQYF	TGTGCCAGCAGCCAAGATCTAAGCGGGAGGATAACCTACGAGCAGTACTTC
-	TRBV20-1	TRBJ1-2	-	CSASPGQQNNYGYTF	TGCAGTGCTAGTCCCGGACAGCAAAACAACTATGGCTACACCTTC
-	TRBV20-1	TRBJ2-1	-	CSAPGRSSSYNEQFF	TGCAGTGCCCCAGGGCGGAGCAGCTCCTACAATGAGCAGTTCTTC
TRBD2	TRBV12-5	TRBJ2-3	-	CASDSEQLKGLAGLTDTQYF	TGTGCTAGTGATTCAGAACAGCTTAAGGGACTAGCGGGACTCACAGATACGCAGTATTTT
TRBD1	TRBV7-2	TRBJ2-1	-	CASSSGQAPVGGEQFF	TGTGCCAGCAGCTCAGGACAGGCCCCCGTTGGGGGTGAGCAGTTCTTC
TRBD2	TRBV7-2	TRBJ2-2	few	CASSPQRGAGGELFF	TGTGCCAGCAGCCCCCAGCGGGGAGCGGGCGGGGAGCTGTTTTTT
TRBD2	TRBV3-1	TRBJ2-3	-	CASSPGLAGVVDTQYF	TGTGCCAGCAGCCCGGGACTAGCGGGAGTTGTAGATACGCAGTATTTT
-	TRBV6-6	TRBJ1-4	-	CASSQAGGRWNEKLFF	TGTGCCAGCAGCCAAGCCGGGGGACGGTGGAATGAAAAACTGTTTTTT
TRBD2	TRBV12-3/TRBV12-4	TRBJ2-4	-	CASRPGLANIQYF	TGTGCCAGCAGACCCGGACTAGCCAACATTCAGTACTTC
TRBD2	TRBV12-3/TRBV12-4	TRBJ2-1	-	CASSRAGGSYNEQFF	TGTGCCAGCAGTCGAGCGGGAGGGTCCTACAATGAGCAGTTCTTC
-	TRBV10-3	TRBJ1-2	-	CAIGPLTRSHGYTF	TGTGCCATCGGTCCCCTTACCCGGAGTCATGGCTACACCTTC